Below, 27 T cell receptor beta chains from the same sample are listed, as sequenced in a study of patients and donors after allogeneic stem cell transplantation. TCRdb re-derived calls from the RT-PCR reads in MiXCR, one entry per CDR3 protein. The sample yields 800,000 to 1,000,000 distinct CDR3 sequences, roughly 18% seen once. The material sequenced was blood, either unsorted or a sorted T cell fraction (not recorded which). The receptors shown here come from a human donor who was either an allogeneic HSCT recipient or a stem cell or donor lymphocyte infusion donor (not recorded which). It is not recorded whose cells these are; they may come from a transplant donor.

The DNA for the CDR3 is TGTGCCTCTGCCCCTTTCCTACTCACAGATACGCAGTATTTT. Its translation: CASAPFLLTDTQYF. The chain uses TRBV21-1 and TRBJ2-3; TRBD1, the table's D call, lacks a check against the DNA. TRBV21-1 is a documented pseudogene. This CDR3 comprises 14 residues.

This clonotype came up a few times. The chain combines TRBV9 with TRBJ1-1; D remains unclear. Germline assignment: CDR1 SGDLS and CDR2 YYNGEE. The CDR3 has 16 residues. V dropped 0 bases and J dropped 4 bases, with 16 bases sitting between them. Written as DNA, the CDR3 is TGTGCCAGCAGCGTAGCTACCGGGCAGGCGGGCACTGAAGCTTTCTTT. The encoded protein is CASSVATGQAGTEAFF. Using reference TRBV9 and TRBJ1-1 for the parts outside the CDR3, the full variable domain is DSGVTQTPKHLITATGQRVTLRCSPRSGDLSVYWYQQSLDQGLQFLIQYYNGEERAKGNILERFSAQQFPDLHSELNLSSLELGDSALYFCASSVATGQAGTEAFFGQGTRLTVV.

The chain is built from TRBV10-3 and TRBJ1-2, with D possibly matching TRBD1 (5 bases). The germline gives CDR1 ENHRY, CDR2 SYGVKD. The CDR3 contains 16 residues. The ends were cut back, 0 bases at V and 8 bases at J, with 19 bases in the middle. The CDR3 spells CAISESRRGSANGYTF. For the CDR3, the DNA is TGTGCCATCAGTGAGTCGAGGAGGGGAAGTGCCAACGGCTACACCTTC.

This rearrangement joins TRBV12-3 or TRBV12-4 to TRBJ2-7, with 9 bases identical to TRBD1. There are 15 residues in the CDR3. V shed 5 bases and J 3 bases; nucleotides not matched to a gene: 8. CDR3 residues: CASSTLQGAHYEQYF. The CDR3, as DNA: TGTGCCAGCAGTACCCTACAGGGGGCTCACTACGAGCAGTACTTC.

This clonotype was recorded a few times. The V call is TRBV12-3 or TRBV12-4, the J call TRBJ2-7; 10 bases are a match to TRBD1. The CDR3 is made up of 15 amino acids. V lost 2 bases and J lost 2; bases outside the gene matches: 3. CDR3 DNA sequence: TGTGCCAGCAGTTTAAGGGGGACAGGGGCCTACGAGCAGTACTTC. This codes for CASSLRGTGAYEQYF.

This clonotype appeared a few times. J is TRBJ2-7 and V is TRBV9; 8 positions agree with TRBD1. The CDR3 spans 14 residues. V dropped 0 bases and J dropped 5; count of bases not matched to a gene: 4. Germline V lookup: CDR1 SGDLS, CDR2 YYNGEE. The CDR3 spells CASSVGQGSDEQYF. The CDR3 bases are TGTGCCAGCAGCGTAGGACAGGGGTCGGACGAGCAGTACTTC.

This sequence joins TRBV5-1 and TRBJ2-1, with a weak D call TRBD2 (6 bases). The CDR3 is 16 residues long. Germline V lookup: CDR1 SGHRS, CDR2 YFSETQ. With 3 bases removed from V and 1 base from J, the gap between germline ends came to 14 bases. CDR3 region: CASSSPPSGSYNEQFF. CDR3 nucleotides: TGCGCCAGCAGCTCGCCCCCCAGCGGGTCCTACAATGAGCAGTTCTTC.

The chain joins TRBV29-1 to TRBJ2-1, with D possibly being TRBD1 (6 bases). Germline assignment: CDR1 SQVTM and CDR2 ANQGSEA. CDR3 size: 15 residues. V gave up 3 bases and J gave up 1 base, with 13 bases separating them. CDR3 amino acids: CSVDGPGESYNEQFF. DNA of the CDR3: TGCAGCGTTGATGGACCAGGGGAATCCTACAATGAGCAGTTCTTC.

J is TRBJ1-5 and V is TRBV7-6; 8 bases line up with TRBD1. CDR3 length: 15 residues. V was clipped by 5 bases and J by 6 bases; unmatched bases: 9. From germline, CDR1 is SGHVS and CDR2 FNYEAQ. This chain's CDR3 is CASSGGAGGRQPQHF. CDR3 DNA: TGTGCCAGCAGCGGGGGAGCAGGGGGCCGTCAGCCCCAGCATTTT.

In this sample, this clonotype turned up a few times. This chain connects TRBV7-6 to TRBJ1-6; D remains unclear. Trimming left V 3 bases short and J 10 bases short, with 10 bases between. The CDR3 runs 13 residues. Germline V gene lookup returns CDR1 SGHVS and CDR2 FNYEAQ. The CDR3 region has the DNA TGTGCCAGCAGCTTCGGGAAAGAGTCACCCCTCCACTTT. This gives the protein CASSFGKESPLHF. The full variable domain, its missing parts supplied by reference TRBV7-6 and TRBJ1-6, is GAGVSQSPRYKVTKRGQDVALRCDPISGHVSLYWYRQALGQGPEFLTYFNYEAQQDKSGLPNDRFSAERPEGSISTLTIQRTEQRDSAMYRCASSFGKESPLHFGNGTRLTVT.

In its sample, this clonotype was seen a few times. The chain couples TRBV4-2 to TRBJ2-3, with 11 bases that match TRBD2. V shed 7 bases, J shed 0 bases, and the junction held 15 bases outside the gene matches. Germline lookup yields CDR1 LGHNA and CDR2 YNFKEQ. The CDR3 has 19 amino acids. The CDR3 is CASTIGVLAGASSTDTQYF. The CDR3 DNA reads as TGTGCCAGCACCATAGGGGTACTAGCGGGGGCCTCTAGCACAGATACGCAGTATTTT.

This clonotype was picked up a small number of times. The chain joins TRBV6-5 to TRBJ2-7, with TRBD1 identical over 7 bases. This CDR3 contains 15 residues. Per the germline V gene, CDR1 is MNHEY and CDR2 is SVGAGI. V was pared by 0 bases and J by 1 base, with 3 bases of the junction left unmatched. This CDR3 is CASSYSIQGSYEQYF. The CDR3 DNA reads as TGTGCCAGCAGTTACTCGATACAGGGGTCCTACGAGCAGTACTTC.

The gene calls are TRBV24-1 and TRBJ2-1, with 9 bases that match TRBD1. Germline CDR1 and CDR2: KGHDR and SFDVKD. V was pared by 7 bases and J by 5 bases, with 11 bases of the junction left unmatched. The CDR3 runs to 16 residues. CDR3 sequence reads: CATSDTLGTGNNEQFF. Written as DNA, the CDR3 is TGTGCCACCAGCGACACCCTGGGGACAGGGAACAATGAGCAGTTCTTC.

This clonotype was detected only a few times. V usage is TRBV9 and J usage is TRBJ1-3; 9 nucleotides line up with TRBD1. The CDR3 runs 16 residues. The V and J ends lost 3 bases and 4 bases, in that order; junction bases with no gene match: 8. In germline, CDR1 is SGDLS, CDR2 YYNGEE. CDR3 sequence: CASSEGTGWRGNTIYF. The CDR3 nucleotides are TGTGCCAGCAGCGAGGGGACAGGGTGGAGAGGAAACACCATATATTTT.

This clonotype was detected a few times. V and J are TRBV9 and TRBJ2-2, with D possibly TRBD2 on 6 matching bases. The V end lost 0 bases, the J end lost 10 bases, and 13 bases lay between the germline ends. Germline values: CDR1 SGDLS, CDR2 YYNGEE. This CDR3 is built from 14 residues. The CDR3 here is CASSVDGSGVELFF. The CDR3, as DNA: TGTGCCAGCAGCGTAGACGGGAGTGGGGTGGAGCTGTTTTTT.

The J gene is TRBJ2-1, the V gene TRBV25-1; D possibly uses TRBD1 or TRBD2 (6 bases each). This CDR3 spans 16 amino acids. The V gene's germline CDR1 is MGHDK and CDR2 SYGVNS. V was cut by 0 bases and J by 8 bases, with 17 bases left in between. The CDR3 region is CASSEYWEYGGDEQFF. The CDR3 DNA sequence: TGTGCCAGCAGTGAATATTGGGAGTACGGGGGCGATGAGCAGTTCTTC.

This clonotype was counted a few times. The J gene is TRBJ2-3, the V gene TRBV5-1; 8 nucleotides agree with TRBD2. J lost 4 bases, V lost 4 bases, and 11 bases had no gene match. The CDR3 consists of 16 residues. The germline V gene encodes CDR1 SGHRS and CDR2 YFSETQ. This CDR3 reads CASSPVASGRPDTQYF. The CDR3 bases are TGCGCCAGCAGCCCGGTGGCTAGCGGGCGCCCAGATACGCAGTATTTT.

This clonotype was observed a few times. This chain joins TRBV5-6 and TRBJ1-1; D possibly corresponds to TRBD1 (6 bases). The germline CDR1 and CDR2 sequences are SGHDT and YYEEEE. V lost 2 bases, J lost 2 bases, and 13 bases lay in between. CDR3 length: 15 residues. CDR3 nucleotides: TGTGCCAGCAGCTTCCTCGGGGGCGGTAACACTGAAGCTTTCTTT. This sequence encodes CASSFLGGGNTEAFF.

CDR3 sequence reads: CASSWTSGGYEQYF. CDR3 sequence (DNA): TGTGCCAGCAGCTGGACTAGCGGGGGGTACGAGCAGTACTTC. The chain couples TRBV5-8 to TRBJ2-7; TRBD2 aligns across 14 bases. This CDR3 has 14 residues. V dropped 3 bases and J dropped 4; count of bases not matched to a gene: 0. Germline CDR1 reads SGHTS; CDR2 reads YDEGEE.

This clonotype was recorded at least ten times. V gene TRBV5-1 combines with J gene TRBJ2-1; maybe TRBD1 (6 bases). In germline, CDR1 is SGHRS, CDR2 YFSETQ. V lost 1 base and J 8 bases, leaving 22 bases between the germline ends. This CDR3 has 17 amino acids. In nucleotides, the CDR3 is TGCGCCAGCAGCTTGATGCAGGGGTCCTTCAGTTTCGATGAGCAGTTCTTC. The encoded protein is CASSLMQGSFSFDEQFF.

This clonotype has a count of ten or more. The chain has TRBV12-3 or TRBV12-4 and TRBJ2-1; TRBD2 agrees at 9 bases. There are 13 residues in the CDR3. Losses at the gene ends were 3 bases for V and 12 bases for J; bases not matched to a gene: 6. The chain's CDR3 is CASSLGLAIRQFF. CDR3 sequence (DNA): TGTGCCAGCAGTTTGGGACTAGCCATTCGGCAGTTCTTC.

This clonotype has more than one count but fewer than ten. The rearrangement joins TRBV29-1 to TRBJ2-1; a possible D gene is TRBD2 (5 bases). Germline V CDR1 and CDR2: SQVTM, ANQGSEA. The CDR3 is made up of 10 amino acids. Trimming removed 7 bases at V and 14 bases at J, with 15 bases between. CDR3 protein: CSASSGAEFF. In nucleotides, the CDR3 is TGCAGCGCTTCGTCCGGAGCGGAGTTCTTC.

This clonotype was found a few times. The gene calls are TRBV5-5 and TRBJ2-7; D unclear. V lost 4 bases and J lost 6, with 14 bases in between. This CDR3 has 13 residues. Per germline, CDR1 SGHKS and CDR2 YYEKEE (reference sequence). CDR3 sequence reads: CASSRIAATEQYF. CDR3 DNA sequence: TGTGCCAGCAGCAGAATAGCAGCTACCGAGCAGTACTTC.

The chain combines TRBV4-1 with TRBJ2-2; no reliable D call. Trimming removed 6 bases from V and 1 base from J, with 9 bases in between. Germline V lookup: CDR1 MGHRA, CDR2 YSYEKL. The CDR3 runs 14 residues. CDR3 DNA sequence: TGCGCCAGCAGAGGTCCGAGGAACACCGGGGAGCTGTTTTTT. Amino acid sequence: CASRGPRNTGELFF.

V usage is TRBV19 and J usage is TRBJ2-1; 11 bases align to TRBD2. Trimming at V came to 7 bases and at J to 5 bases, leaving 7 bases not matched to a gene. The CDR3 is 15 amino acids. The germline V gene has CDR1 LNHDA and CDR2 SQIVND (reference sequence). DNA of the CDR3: TGTGCCAGTACCATACTAGCGGGAGCGAACAATGAGCAGTTCTTC. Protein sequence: CASTILAGANNEQFF.

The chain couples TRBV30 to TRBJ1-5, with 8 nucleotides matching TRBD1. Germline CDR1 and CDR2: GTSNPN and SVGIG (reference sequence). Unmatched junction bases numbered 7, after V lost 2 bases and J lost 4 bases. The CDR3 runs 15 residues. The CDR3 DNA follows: TGTGCCTGGAGTCCCCCCAGGGGGCGTAATCAGCCCCAGCATTTT. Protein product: CAWSPPRGRNQPQHF.

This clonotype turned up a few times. The DNA of the CDR3 is TGTGCCAGCAGCTTATTACATACCCCAGATACGCAGTATTTT. Translation: CASSLLHTPDTQYF. This chain links TRBV7-2 with TRBJ2-3; D unresolved. Trimming cost V 2 bases and J 4 bases, with 10 bases left between them. CDR1 is SGHTA and CDR2 is FQGNSA in the germline V gene. The length of the CDR3 is 14 residues. Using reference TRBV7-2 and TRBJ2-3 for the parts outside the CDR3, the full variable domain is GAGVSQSPSNKVTEKGKDVELRCDPISGHTALYWYRQSLGQGLEFLIYFQGNSAPDKSGLPSDRFSAERTGGSVSTLTIQRTQQEDSAVYLCASSLLHTPDTQYFGPGTRLTVL.